This TCR beta chain was identified during a study of response to subunit inactivated influenza vaccine. This clonotype was observed a few times. One entry per CDR3 protein results from TCRdb running MiXCR on the RT-PCR reads. This sample yields hundreds of thousands of distinct CDR3 sequences, of which approximately 11% are seen a single time; roughly 9.6% belongs to the top ten. These same data were also listed under a study on T cells expressing NK-cell markers. Turning to that study: 5'RACE template switching with UMIs generated TCR beta cDNA. Just one sequenced donor of eight was HCMV-seronegative, while seven were seropositive. What remained unclear was the HCMV specificity of expanded NKG2C+ T cell clones.

Specimen: PBMCs from blood, collected on the day of vaccination. The receptor's source is a man aged 50 to 60 who received an inactivated influenza vaccine.

The CDR3 sequence is CSVRGETQYF. In nucleotides, the CDR3 is TGCAGCGTCAGAGGGGAGACCCAGTACTTC. The chain uses TRBV29-1 and TRBJ2-5; the D gene is possibly TRBD2 (5 bases). Per germline, CDR1 SQVTM and CDR2 ANQGSEA. Trimming pared 6 bases from V and 5 bases from J, leaving 7 bases between. The CDR3 extends over 10 amino acids.